The 22 T cell receptor beta chains presented below share a single source sample, sequenced in a study of T-cell memory formation after mild COVID-19. From the 5' RACE reads, TCRdb called clonotypes with MiXCR, one entry per CDR3 protein. The table records 180,000 or so distinct CDR3 sequences, approximately 10% of them present only once. The sequencing input was PBMCs or a T cell subset sorted from them (not recorded which). The origin of the receptors is a man between 18 and 29 years old who had mild COVID-19 (a few samples of this study predate the infection). Cell type and time point are not known.

A few counts support this clonotype. The chain links TRBV12-3 or TRBV12-4 to TRBJ1-6; no clear D gene. Trimming stripped 6 bases from V and 9 bases from J, with 15 bases between. The CDR3 is 14 amino acids. The CDR3 protein is CASSLLIGVSPLHF. CDR3 in DNA: TGTGCCAGCAGCTTATTGATCGGGGTTTCACCCCTCCACTTT.

This clonotype was seen a handful of times. The V and J genes are TRBV6-2 or TRBV6-3 and TRBJ1-2; TRBD1 aligns across 8 bases. CDR3 length equals 13 residues. In germline, CDR1 is MNHEY, CDR2 SVGEGT. The V and J ends lost 10 bases and 4 bases, in that order; junction bases with no gene match: 8. In nucleotides, the CDR3 is TGTGCCACCCTAAGACAGGGGAGCTATGGCTACACCTTC. Protein: CATLRQGSYGYTF.

Of note for this clonotype: A read error may be the cause here, since a much bigger clone is one base away. The chain links TRBV7-2 to TRBJ2-3, with no clear D. The V end was cut by 1 base, the J end by 1 base, with 6 bases between. This CDR3 spans 14 amino acids. CDR1 and CDR2 (germline): SGHTA, FQGNSA. CDR3 in amino acids: CASSLDAGTDTQYF. In nucleotides, the CDR3 is TGTGCCAGCAGCTTAGATGCGGGCACAGATACGCAGTATTTT.

This clonotype occurred many times. This rearrangement joins TRBV15 to TRBJ2-3; D gene uncertain. Trimming took off 2 bases at V and 4 bases at J, with 10 bases between the two ends. CDR1 LNHNV and CDR2 YYDKDF come from the germline V gene (reference sequence). CDR3 length: 14 residues. CDR3 protein: CATSRSPTADTQYF. Written as DNA, the CDR3 is TGTGCCACCAGCAGATCCCCGACCGCAGATACGCAGTATTTT.

This rearrangement joins TRBV7-3 to TRBJ1-1, with a possible D match to TRBD1 (5 bases). The CDR3 is 14 residues long. Germline lookup yields CDR1 SGHTA and CDR2 FQGTGA. Trimming pared 3 bases from V and 5 bases from J, leaving 13 bases between. The CDR3 region has the DNA TGTGCCAGCAGCTTGGGCGGGGGATTGACTGAAGCTTTCTTT. It codes for CASSLGGGLTEAFF. Full variable domain (remainder filled in from reference TRBV7-3 and TRBJ1-1): GAGVSQTPSNKVTEKGKYVELRCDPISGHTALYWYRQSLGQGPEFLIYFQGTGAADDSGLPNDRFFAVRPEGSVSTLKIQRTERGDSAVYLCASSLGGGLTEAFFGQGTRLTVV.

A few counts support this clonotype. The CDR3 sequence is CSARVLGLADNEQFF. For the CDR3, the DNA is TGCAGTGCTAGAGTTCTGGGTCTAGCTGACAATGAGCAGTTCTTC. The rearrangement links TRBV20-1 to TRBJ2-1; a possible D gene is TRBD2 (5 bases). The germline V and J ends were trimmed by 1 base and 5 bases, with 15 bases remaining between them. This CDR3 comprises 15 residues. Looked up from germline, CDR1 is DFQATT and CDR2 is SNEGSKA (reference sequence).

In its sample, this clonotype was seen many times. This chain links TRBV10-3 with TRBJ1-3; 7 bases agree with TRBD1. The germline V gene encodes CDR1 ENHRY and CDR2 SYGVKD. The CDR3 covers 17 residues. V trimming: 0 bases; J trimming: 0 bases; junction bases outside the gene matches: 5. Here the CDR3 reads CAISESRQGFSGNTIYF. In nucleotides, the CDR3 is TGTGCCATCAGTGAGTCAAGACAGGGTTTCTCTGGAAACACCATATATTTT.

This clonotype rates as medium-sized. This chain joins TRBV7-8 and TRBJ2-2; D assignment may be TRBD1 or TRBD2 (5 bases each). The germline V and J ends were trimmed by 6 bases and 0 bases, with 17 bases remaining between them. Germline lookup yields CDR1 SGHVS and CDR2 FQNEAQ. The CDR3 contains 17 residues. The DNA of the CDR3 is TGTGCCAGCAGGTCCGTGATATGGGGGACGAACACCGGGGAGCTGTTTTTT. Protein: CASRSVIWGTNTGELFF.

The sample holds one count of this clonotype. This chain joins TRBV10-3 and TRBJ1-2; maybe TRBD1 (6 bases). V lost 0 bases and J 9 bases, leaving 14 bases between the germline ends. The CDR3 consists of 14 residues. Germline V gene sequence: CDR1 ENHRY, CDR2 SYGVKD. In DNA, the CDR3 is TGTGCCATCAGTGAGTCCAGGGGAGAGAGGAGCTACACCTTC. Translation: CAISESRGERSYTF.

This clonotype was recorded a few times. The chain recombines TRBV4-2 with TRBJ1-3, with D unclear. CDR3 length equals 15 residues. CDR1 LGHNA and CDR2 YNFKEQ come from the germline V gene. Trimming removed 0 bases from V and 9 bases from J, with 15 bases in between. The CDR3 nucleotides read TGTGCCAGCAGCCAAGAGAGACTTGCCACCCGCACCATATATTTT. This translates into CASSQERLATRTIYF.

This clonotype was observed at least ten times. This chain links TRBV6-2 or TRBV6-3 with TRBJ2-7, with D unresolved. This CDR3 spans 14 amino acids. V was trimmed by 2 bases and J by 0 bases, leaving 8 bases between them. CDR1 is MNHEY, CDR2 SVGEGT, per germline. CDR3 in amino acids: CASSYGVPSYEQYF. The CDR3 DNA follows: TGTGCCAGCAGTTACGGGGTTCCCTCCTACGAGCAGTACTTC.

In its sample, this clonotype was seen many times. The chain has TRBV4-3 and TRBJ2-3; D possibly uses TRBD1 or TRBD2 (5 bases each). Germline lookup yields CDR1 LGHNA and CDR2 YSLEER. Trimming pared 3 bases from V and 7 bases from J, leaving 17 bases between. The CDR3 spans 15 residues. The CDR3 nucleotides are TGCGCCAGCAGCCAGTCCCGGGACCCTCCTTATACGCAGTATTTT. Translating gives CASSQSRDPPYTQYF.

V and J are TRBV3-1 and TRBJ2-3; 9 bases map to TRBD2. Trimming at V came to 7 bases and at J to 0 bases, leaving 2 bases not matched to a gene. The germline V gene encodes CDR1 LGHDT and CDR2 YNNKEL (reference sequence). This CDR3 region has 14 residues. In DNA, the CDR3 is TGTGCCAGCACCCTAGCGGGGAGCACAGATACGCAGTATTTT. Translation gives CASTLAGSTDTQYF.

This clonotype has ten or more counts. The genes are TRBV7-3 and TRBJ2-1, with 9 bases that match TRBD1. CDR1 and CDR2 (germline): SGHTA, FQGTGA. This CDR3 comprises 15 residues. The V segment lost 5 bases and the J segment 0 bases; nucleotides outside the gene matches: 2. The DNA for the CDR3 is TGTGCCAGCAGCCTGGACAGGGGCTCCTACAATGAGCAGTTCTTC. Amino acids: CASSLDRGSYNEQFF. The full variable domain, completed using reference TRBV7-3 and TRBJ2-1, is GAGVSQTPSNKVTEKGKYVELRCDPISGHTALYWYRQSLGQGPEFLIYFQGTGAADDSGLPNDRFFAVRPEGSVSTLKIQRTERGDSAVYLCASSLDRGSYNEQFFGPGTRLTVL.

This clonotype was seen many times. This chain uses TRBV4-3 with TRBJ2-4; a possible D gene is TRBD2 (5 bases). In germline, CDR1 is LGHNA, CDR2 YSLEER. Trimming removed 4 bases from V and 6 bases from J, with 10 bases in between. The CDR3 has 13 amino acids. The CDR3 loop reads CASSLERGNIQYF. DNA for the CDR3: TGCGCCAGCAGCCTCGAACGGGGAAACATTCAGTACTTC.

This clonotype was recorded at least ten times. The chain recombines TRBV7-3 with TRBJ2-5; D remains ambiguous. Between the trimmed V and J ends, which lost 3 bases and 2 bases, there was a span of 7 bases. CDR1 SGHTA and CDR2 FQGTGA come from the germline V gene. CDR3 length equals 13 residues. This CDR3 is CASSLSPQETQYF. The CDR3 coding sequence is TGTGCCAGCAGCTTGTCGCCGCAAGAGACCCAGTACTTC.

The chain has TRBV7-8 and TRBJ1-1; 8 nucleotides align to TRBD1. The CDR3 length is 16 residues. Germline loops: CDR1 SGHVS, CDR2 FQNEAQ. Trimming took 1 base from V and 7 from J; bases not matched to a gene: 11. The CDR3 DNA is TGTGCCAGCAGCTTAGTCCTACAGGGGGTGCGCGGTGAAGCTTTCTTT. Translation gives CASSLVLQGVRGEAFF.

This clonotype appeared a few times. The genes are TRBV7-2 and TRBJ1-1, with D uncertain. The V gene's germline CDR1 is SGHTA and CDR2 FQGNSA. V lost 5 bases and J lost 3, with 16 bases in between. This CDR3 spans 15 amino acids. CDR3 amino acids: CASSVGVPPDTEAFF. The CDR3 DNA is TGTGCCAGCAGCGTCGGGGTTCCGCCAGACACTGAAGCTTTCTTT.

The chain recombines TRBV12-3 or TRBV12-4 with TRBJ2-1; D remains unclear. There are 11 residues in the CDR3. Trimming pared 2 bases from V and 8 bases from J, leaving 4 bases between. CDR3 protein: CASSLFYEQFF. In nucleotides, the CDR3 is TGTGCCAGCAGTTTATTTTATGAGCAGTTCTTC.

This sequence joins TRBV20-1 and TRBJ1-2; D call uncertain. CDR3 size: 15 residues. Germline V CDR1 and CDR2: DFQATT, SNEGSKA (reference sequence). The V gene lost 5 bases and the J gene lost 3 bases, with 19 bases spanning the gap. The CDR3 here is CSAGGPGNLDYGYTF. The DNA for the CDR3 is TGCAGTGCTGGAGGCCCAGGAAACTTGGACTATGGCTACACCTTC.

This clonotype was recorded many times. V and J are TRBV10-3 and TRBJ2-3; the D is unclear. With 0 bases removed from V and 14 bases from J, the gap between germline ends came to 15 bases. Germline values: CDR1 ENHRY, CDR2 SYGVKD. There are 13 residues in the CDR3. The CDR3 here is CAISESILDPRYF. The CDR3 DNA sequence: TGTGCCATCAGTGAGTCGATTCTGGACCCCAGGTATTTT.

This chain connects TRBV5-1 to TRBJ2-5, with no clear D. Germline V gene lookup returns CDR1 SGHRS and CDR2 YFSETQ. The CDR3 contains 12 residues. V lost 7 bases and J 9 bases, leaving 16 bases between the germline ends. CDR3: CASSPEGPSQYF. CDR3 in DNA: TGCGCCAGCTCGCCCGAAGGTCCCTCCCAGTACTTC.